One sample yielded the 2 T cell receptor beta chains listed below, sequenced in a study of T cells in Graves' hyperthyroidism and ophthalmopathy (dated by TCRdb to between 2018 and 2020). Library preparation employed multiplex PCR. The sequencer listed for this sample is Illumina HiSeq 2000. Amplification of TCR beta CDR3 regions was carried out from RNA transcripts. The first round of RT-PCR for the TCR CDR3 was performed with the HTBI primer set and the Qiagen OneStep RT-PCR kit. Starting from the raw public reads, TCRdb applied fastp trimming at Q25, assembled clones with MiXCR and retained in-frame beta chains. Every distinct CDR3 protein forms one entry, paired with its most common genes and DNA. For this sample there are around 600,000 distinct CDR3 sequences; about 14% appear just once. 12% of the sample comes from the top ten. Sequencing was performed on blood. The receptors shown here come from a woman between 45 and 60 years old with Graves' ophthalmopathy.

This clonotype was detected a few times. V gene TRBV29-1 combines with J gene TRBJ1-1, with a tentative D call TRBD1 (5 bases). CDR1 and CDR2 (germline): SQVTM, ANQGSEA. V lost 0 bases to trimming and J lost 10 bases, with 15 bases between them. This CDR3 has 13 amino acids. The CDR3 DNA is TGCAGCGTTGAAGATCGCAGGGAAGGACGAGCTTTCTTT. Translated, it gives CSVEDRREGRAFF.

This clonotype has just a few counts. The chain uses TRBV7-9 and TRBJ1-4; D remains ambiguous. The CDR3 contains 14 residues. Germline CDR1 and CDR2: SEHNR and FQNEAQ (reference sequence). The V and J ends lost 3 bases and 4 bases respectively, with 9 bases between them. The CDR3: CASSLGMGNEKLFF. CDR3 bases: TGTGCCAGCAGCTTGGGGATGGGTAATGAAAAACTGTTTTTT.